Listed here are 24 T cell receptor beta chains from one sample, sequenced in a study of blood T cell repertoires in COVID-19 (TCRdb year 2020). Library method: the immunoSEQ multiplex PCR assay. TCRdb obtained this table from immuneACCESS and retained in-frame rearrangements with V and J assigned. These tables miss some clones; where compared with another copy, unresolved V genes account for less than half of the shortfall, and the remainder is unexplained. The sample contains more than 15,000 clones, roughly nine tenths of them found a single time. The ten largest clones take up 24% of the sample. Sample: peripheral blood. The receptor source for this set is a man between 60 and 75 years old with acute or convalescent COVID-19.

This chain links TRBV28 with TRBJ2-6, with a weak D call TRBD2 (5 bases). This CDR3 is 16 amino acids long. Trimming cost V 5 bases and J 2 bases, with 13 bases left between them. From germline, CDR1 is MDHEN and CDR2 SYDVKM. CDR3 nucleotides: TGTGCCAGCAGTCCTCCGGCCGGGACTGGGGCCAACGTCCTGACTTTC. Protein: CASSPPAGTGANVLTF. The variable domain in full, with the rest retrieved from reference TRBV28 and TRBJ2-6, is DVKVTQSSRYLVKRTGEKVFLECVQDMDHENMFWYRQDPGLGLRLIYFSYDVKMKEKGDIPEGYSVSREKKERFSLILESASTNQTSMYLCASSPPAGTGANVLTFGAGSRLTVL.

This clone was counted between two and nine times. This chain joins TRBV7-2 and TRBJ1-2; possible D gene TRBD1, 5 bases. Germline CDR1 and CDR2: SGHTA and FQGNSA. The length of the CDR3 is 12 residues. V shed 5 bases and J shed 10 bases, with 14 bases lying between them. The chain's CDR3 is CASSAQAGVYTF. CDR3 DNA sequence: TGTGCCAGCAGCGCCCAAGCGGGGGTCTACACCTTC. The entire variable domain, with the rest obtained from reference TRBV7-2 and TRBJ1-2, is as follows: GAGVSQSPSNKVTEKGKDVELRCDPISGHTALYWYRQSLGQGLEFLIYFQGNSAPDKSGLPSDRFSAERTGGSVSTLTIQRTQQEDSAVYLCASSAQAGVYTFGSGTRLTVV.

The CDR3 nucleotides read TGTGCCAGCAGCCCCAAGAGCGCTAGCGGGATTAGGGTGAGTGACGAGCAGTACTTC. Translated, it gives CASSPKSASGIRVSDEQYF. This chain uses TRBV7-2 with TRBJ2-7; 9 positions agree with TRBD2. The length of the CDR3 is 19 residues. V gave up 5 bases and J gave up 5 bases; unmatched junction bases: 22. The germline V gene has CDR1 SGHTA and CDR2 FQGNSA.

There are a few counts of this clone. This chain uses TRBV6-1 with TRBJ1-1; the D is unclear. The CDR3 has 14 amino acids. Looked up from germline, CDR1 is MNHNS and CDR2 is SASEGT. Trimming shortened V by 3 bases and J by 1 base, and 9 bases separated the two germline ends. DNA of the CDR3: TGTGCCAGCAGTGACCTTGCGAGGAACACTGAAGCTTTCTTT. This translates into CASSDLARNTEAFF.

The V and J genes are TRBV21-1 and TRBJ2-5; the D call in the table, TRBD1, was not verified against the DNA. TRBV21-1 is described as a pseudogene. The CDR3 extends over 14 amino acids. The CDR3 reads CASRSTGDGETQYF. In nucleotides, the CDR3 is TGTGCCAGCAGATCGACAGGGGACGGGGAGACCCAGTACTTC.

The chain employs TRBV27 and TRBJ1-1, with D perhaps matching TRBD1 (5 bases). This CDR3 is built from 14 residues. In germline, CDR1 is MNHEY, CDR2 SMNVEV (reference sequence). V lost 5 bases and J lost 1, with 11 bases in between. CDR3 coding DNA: TGTGCCAGCAGTATAAGGGGAGGGAACACTGAAGCTTTCTTT. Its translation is CASSIRGGNTEAFF.

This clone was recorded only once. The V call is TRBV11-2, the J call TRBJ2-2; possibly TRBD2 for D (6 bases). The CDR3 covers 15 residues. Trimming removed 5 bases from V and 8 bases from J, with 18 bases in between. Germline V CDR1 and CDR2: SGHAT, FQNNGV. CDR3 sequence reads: CASSPTAGTGGELFF. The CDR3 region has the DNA TGTGCCAGCAGCCCCACTGCGGGAACTGGTGGGGAGCTGTTTTTT.

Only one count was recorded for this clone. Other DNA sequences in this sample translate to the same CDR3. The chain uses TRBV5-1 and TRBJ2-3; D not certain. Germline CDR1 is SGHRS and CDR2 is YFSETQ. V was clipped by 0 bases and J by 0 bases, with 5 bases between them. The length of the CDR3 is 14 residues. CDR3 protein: CASSLALSTDTQYF. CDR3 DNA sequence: TGCGCCAGCAGCTTGGCCCTAAGCACAGATACGCAGTATTTT. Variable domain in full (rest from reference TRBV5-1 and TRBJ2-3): KAGVTQTPRYLIKTRGQQVTLSCSPISGHRSVSWYQQTPGQGLQFLFEYFSETQRNKGNFPGRFSGRQFSNSRSEMNVSTLELGDSALYLCASSLALSTDTQYFGPGTRLTVL.

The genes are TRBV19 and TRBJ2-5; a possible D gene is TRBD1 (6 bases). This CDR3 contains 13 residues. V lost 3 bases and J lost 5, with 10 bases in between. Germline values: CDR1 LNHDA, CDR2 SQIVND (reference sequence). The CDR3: CASSMGAGETQYF. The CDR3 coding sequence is TGTGCCAGTAGTATGGGGGCCGGGGAGACCCAGTACTTC.

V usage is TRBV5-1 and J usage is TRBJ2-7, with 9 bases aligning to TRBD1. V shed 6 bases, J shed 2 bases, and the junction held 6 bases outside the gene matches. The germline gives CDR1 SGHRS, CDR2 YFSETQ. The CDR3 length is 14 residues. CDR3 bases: TGCGCCAGCACATTGGACAGGGGACCCTACGAGCAGTACTTC. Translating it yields CASTLDRGPYEQYF.

In DNA form, the CDR3 reads TGCGCCAGCAGCCGAACTAGCGGACCCTCCTACGAGCAGTACTTC. This codes for CASSRTSGPSYEQYF. The chain is built from TRBV5-1 and TRBJ2-7; 8 nucleotides match TRBD2. Germline values: CDR1 SGHRS, CDR2 YFSETQ. With 4 bases clipped from V and 0 bases from J, the junction kept 6 bases outside the gene matches. The CDR3 is 15 amino acids.

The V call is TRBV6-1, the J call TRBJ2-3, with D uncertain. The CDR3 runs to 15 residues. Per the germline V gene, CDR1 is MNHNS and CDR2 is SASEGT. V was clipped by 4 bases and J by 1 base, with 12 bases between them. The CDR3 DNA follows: TGTGCCAGCAGTGGTGTGGGCGACGGCACAGATACGCAGTATTTT. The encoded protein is CASSGVGDGTDTQYF.

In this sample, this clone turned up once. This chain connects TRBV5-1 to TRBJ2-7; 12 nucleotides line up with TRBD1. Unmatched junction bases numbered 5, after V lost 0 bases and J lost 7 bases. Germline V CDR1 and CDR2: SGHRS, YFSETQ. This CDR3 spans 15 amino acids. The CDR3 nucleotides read TGCGCCAGCAGCTTGGAGGGACAGGGGGCGGGGGAGCAGTACTTC. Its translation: CASSLEGQGAGEQYF.

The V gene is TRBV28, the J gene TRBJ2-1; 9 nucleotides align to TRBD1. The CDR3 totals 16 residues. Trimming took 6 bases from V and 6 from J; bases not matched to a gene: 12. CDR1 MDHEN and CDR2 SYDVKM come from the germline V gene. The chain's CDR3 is CASSPAGTGPVNEQFF. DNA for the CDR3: TGTGCCAGCAGCCCTGCCGGGACAGGGCCCGTCAATGAGCAGTTCTTC.

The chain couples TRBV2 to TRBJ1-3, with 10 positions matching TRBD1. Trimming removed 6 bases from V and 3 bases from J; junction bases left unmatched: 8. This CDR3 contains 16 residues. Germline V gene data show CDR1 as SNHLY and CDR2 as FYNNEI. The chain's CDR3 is CASSPRQGAGGNTIYF. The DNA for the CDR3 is TGTGCCAGCAGCCCCAGACAGGGGGCAGGTGGAAACACCATATATTTT.

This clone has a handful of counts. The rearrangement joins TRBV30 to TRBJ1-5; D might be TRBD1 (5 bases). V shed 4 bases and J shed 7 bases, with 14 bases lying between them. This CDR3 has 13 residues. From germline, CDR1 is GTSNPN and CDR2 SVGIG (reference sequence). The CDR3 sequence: CAWKAGIEQPQHF. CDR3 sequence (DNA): TGTGCCTGGAAGGCAGGGATAGAGCAGCCCCAGCATTTT.

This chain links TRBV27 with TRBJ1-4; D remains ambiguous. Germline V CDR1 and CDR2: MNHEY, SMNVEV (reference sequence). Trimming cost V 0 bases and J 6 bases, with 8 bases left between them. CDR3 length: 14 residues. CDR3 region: CASSLSGLHEKLFF. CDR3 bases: TGTGCCAGCAGTTTATCCGGGTTGCATGAAAAACTGTTTTTT.

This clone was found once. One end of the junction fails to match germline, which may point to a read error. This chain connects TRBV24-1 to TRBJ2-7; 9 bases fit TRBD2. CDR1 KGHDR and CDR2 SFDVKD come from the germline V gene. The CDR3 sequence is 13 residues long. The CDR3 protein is CATSENRLAERYF. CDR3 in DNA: TGTGCCACCAGTGAAAACAGACTAGCGGAGCGGTACTTC.

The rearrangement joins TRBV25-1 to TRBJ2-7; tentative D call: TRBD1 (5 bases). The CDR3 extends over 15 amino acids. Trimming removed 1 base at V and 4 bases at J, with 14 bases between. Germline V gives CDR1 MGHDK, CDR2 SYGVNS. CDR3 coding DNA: TGTGCCAGCAGTGAATCCGGGCAGGGAAGTTACGAGCAGTACTTC. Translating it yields CASSESGQGSYEQYF.

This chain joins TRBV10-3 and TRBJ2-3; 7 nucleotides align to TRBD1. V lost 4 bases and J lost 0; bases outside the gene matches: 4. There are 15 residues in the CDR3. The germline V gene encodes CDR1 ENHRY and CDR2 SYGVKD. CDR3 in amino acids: CAISGTGDSTDTQYF. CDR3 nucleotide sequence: TGTGCCATCAGTGGTACAGGGGATAGCACAGATACGCAGTATTTT.

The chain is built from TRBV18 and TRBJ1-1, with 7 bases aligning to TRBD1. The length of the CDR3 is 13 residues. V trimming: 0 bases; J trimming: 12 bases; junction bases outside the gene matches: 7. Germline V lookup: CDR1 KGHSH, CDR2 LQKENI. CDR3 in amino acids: CASSPPHEGASFF. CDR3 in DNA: TGTGCCAGCTCACCACCTCATGAGGGGGCGTCTTTCTTT.

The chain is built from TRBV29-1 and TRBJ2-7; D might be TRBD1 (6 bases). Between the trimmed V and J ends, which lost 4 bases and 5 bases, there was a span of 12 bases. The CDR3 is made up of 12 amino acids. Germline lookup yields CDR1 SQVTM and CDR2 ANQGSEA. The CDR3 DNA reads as TGCAGCGTTGTTCGACAGGCGAACGAGCAGTACTTC. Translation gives CSVVRQANEQYF.

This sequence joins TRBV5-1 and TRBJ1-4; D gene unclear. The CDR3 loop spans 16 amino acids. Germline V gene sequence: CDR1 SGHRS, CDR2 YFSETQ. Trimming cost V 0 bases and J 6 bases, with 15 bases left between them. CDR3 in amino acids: CASSLGGRNMDEKLFF. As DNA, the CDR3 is TGCGCCAGCAGCTTGGGTGGGAGGAATATGGATGAAAAACTGTTTTTT.

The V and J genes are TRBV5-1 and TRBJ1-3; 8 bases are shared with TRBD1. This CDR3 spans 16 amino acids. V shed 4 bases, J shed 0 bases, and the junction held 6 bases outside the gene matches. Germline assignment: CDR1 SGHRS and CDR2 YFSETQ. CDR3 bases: TGCGCCAGCAGCGTAACAGGGGGGAACTCTGGAAACACCATATATTTT. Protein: CASSVTGGNSGNTIYF.